The source of this TCR beta chain is a study of cytomegalovirus exposure and HLA in healthy donors. The PCR was carried out with 60 Vbeta primers and 13 Jbeta primers. Clones were read by immunoSEQ multiplex PCR, and TCRdb kept only the in-frame ones, dropping some. Of under 150,000 clones listed, around 77% are singletons. Regarding the study as a whole: In an earlier analysis, about 90% or about 30%: the productive usage of most TCR beta V segments. Reportedly, TCR beta sequences accurately predicted HLA-A and HLA-B alleles in most subjects.

Points on this clone: Its cognate antigen is unknown.

The CDR3 runs to 14 residues. Germline CDR1 SGHTA, CDR2 FQGNSA. The V and J ends lost 5 bases and 4 bases, in that order; junction bases with no gene match: 7. This clonotype originated in a man aged 18 to 35 in good health and CMV-seronegative. V gene TRBV7-2 combines with J gene TRBJ1-1, with 7 positions matching TRBD1. The sample consisted of PBMCs. The DNA of the CDR3 is TGTGCCAGCAGCAGTGTTAACAGGGGCACTGAAGCTTTCTTT. It is translated as CASSSVNRGTEAFF.